This TCR beta chain originates from a study of blood T cell repertoires in COVID-19 (dated by TCRdb to about 2020). In terms of the full investigation: Collaborator samples came from the United States, Italy and Spain and covered acute and convalescent phases of COVID-19. The material from the prospective study consisted of cDNA or gDNA derived from T cells, B-cell-depleted T cells, or PBMCs. The dataset comprised deeply sampled blood TCRbeta repertoires from subjects exposed to, actively infected with, or recovered from COVID-19. The repertoires were released in a freely available public database intended as a resource for research on the immune response to SARS-CoV-2. Samples came from the ongoing ImmuneRACE study (first 160 participants) plus 1,254 subjects from 6 global collaborators. Nearly every sample came with metadata listing a de-identified subject ID, COVID-19 status, age in years and sex. HLA class I and class II types, where available, came from metadata supplied by the sample provider rather than from assay-based typing.

The immunoSEQ Assay, a bias-controlled multiplex PCR, was used to amplify TCRbeta CDR3 regions from genomic DNA. The original pipeline was this. Within the assay, amplification of reference gene primers was used to estimate how many nucleated cells each sample contained. Sequence reads were collapsed and filtered to measure the absolute abundance of every unique TCRbeta CDR3 rearrangement. For each sample, productive Simpson clonality was calculated as the square root of Simpson's diversity index across productive rearrangements. TCRdb obtained this table from immuneACCESS and retained in-frame rearrangements with V and J assigned. These tables miss some clones; where compared with another copy, unresolved V genes account for less than half of the shortfall, and the remainder is unexplained. The DNA was the basis for D and trimming; V, J and clone size are from that table. This sample lists over 85,000 clones; around 87% were detected once. In total, the top ten clones hold about 5% of the sample.

The collaborating institutions used their own protocols to collect whole blood in K2EDTA tubes. For TCRbeta analysis, collaborators shipped samples as frozen whole blood, isolated PBMCs, or DNA extracted from either of those sample types. Summary of the overall study and its limitations: Clinical and demographic metadata were provided uncurated, with the amount varying by source and participant.

V loses 1 base of germline sequence and J loses 5 bases, and the interval between the two ends is 6 bases. The CDR3, cysteine through phenylalanine, is 13 amino acids long. Kept here is only the CDR3 DNA, which spans 39 bases and is read in frame from base 1. CDR1 and CDR2 are read off the germline V gene (reference sequence) as LGHDT and YNNKEL. This clone was seen a single time. It lacks a known antigen. Within one base of it there is no much larger clone, and no base qualities were kept. The sample consisted of peripheral blood. The receptor chain draws on TRBV3-1 (or the pseudogene TRBV3-2) and TRBJ2-1, with TRBD2 as a weak D call on 5 bases. The TCR sequence derives from a woman older than 75 with acute or convalescent COVID-19. In nucleotide form, the sequence is TGTGCCAGCAGCCAAGGGAGGAACAATGAGCAGTTCTTC. Its protein is CASSQGRNNEQFF.